Listed below are T cell receptor beta chains from one sample, sequenced in a study of response to subunit inactivated influenza vaccine. TCRdb reprocessed the RT-PCR reads via MiXCR and lists one record per CDR3 protein. The table includes around 580,000 distinct CDR3 sequences, around 15% detected once. The specimen comprised PBMCs from blood, sampled 12 days after vaccination. The receptors here all came from a man aged 50-60 years who received an inactivated influenza vaccine. CDR3s include the opening cysteine and the closing phenylalanine or tryptophan. Fields, in order: J gene, V gene, D gene, clone size, CDR3 DNA, CDR3 protein. The D gene is left open where the match is weak. Not every row has a clone size; where given, it reads once, few, many or a size class.

J gene: TRBJ2-1
V gene: TRBV4-3
D gene: -
clone size: few
CDR3 DNA: TGCGCCAGCAGCCAAGAGGACCGGGACTCATCCTACAATGAGCAGTTCTTC
CDR3 protein: CASSQEDRDSSYNEQFF

J gene: TRBJ2-7
V gene: TRBV5-6
D gene: -
clone size: many
CDR3 DNA: TGTGCCAGCAGCAACCGGGACCGAGGGACCTACGAGCAGTACTTC
CDR3 protein: CASSNRDRGTYEQYF

J gene: TRBJ2-1
V gene: TRBV24-1
D gene: -
clone size: -
CDR3 DNA: TGTGCCACCAGTGATTTGATGACACCTGAAGATGAGCAGTTCTTC
CDR3 protein: CATSDLMTPEDEQFF

J gene: TRBJ2-2
V gene: TRBV4-1
D gene: TRBD1
clone size: -
CDR3 DNA: TGCGCCAGCAGCCAAGAGGGACAGTACTTTTGGGGGGAGCTGTTTTTT
CDR3 protein: CASSQEGQYFWGELFF

J gene: TRBJ2-5
V gene: TRBV30
D gene: TRBD2
clone size: -
CDR3 DNA: TGTGCCTGGAGTAGAGGACTAGCGGGAGCAGAGACCCAGTACTTC
CDR3 protein: CAWSRGLAGAETQYF

J gene: TRBJ2-2
V gene: TRBV28
D gene: -
clone size: -
CDR3 DNA: TGTGCCAGCAGTTTGGCAGGGAGAATCTCCGGGGAGCTGTTTTTT
CDR3 protein: CASSLAGRISGELFF

J gene: TRBJ2-1
V gene: TRBV18
D gene: TRBD2
clone size: few
CDR3 DNA: TGTGCCAGCTCGTCAGCCAGGAGAGGCGGGGGGGCTTACAATGAGCAGTTCTTC
CDR3 protein: CASSSARRGGGAYNEQFF

J gene: TRBJ2-5
V gene: TRBV5-1
D gene: -
clone size: few
CDR3 DNA: TGCGCCAGCAGATCCTCCCAAGAGACCCAGTACTTC
CDR3 protein: CASRSSQETQYF

J gene: TRBJ2-3
V gene: TRBV18
D gene: TRBD2
clone size: -
CDR3 DNA: TGTGCCAGCTCACCCCTCGGGACTAGCGGAGGTAACACAGATACGCAGTATTTT
CDR3 protein: CASSPLGTSGGNTDTQYF

J gene: TRBJ2-2
V gene: TRBV29-1
D gene: -
clone size: -
CDR3 DNA: TGCAGCGTCCAAACAGGGATGAACACCGGGGAGCTGTTTTTT
CDR3 protein: CSVQTGMNTGELFF

J gene: TRBJ2-7
V gene: TRBV7-9
D gene: -
clone size: -
CDR3 DNA: TGTGCCAGCAGCGGGGGCTCAGGCGAGCAGTACTTC
CDR3 protein: CASSGGSGEQYF

J gene: TRBJ2-3
V gene: TRBV2
D gene: -
clone size: many
CDR3 DNA: TGTGCCAGCAGTGAATCAAGGAGCTGGAGTAGCACAGATACGCAGTATTTT
CDR3 protein: CASSESRSWSSTDTQYF

J gene: TRBJ2-3
V gene: TRBV7-2
D gene: -
clone size: few
CDR3 DNA: TGTGCCAGCAGCTTTAGGACTCTCACAGATACGCAGTATTTT
CDR3 protein: CASSFRTLTDTQYF

J gene: TRBJ2-1
V gene: TRBV7-2
D gene: TRBD2
clone size: -
CDR3 DNA: TGTGCCAGCAGCTTAGTGGTCCTAGCGGGAGGGCAGTTCTTC
CDR3 protein: CASSLVVLAGGQFF

J gene: TRBJ2-3
V gene: TRBV20-1
D gene: -
clone size: few
CDR3 DNA: TGCAGTGCTAGGGCTGGCTCACCTAGCACAGATACGCAGTATTTT
CDR3 protein: CSARAGSPSTDTQYF

J gene: TRBJ2-3
V gene: TRBV4-3
D gene: TRBD2
clone size: few
CDR3 DNA: TGCGCCAGCAGCCAAGACGCGGGGGGAGGGGATACGCAGTATTTT
CDR3 protein: CASSQDAGGGDTQYF

J gene: TRBJ2-7
V gene: TRBV28
D gene: -
clone size: -
CDR3 DNA: TGTGCCAGCAGTTTTGGGACACACCGCTACGAGCAGTACTTC
CDR3 protein: CASSFGTHRYEQYF

J gene: TRBJ2-2
V gene: TRBV12-3/TRBV12-4
D gene: -
clone size: -
CDR3 DNA: TGTGCCAGCAGAGCTAGTCGCGGGGGCCCGAACACCGGGGAGCTGTTTTTT
CDR3 protein: CASRASRGGPNTGELFF

J gene: TRBJ1-1
V gene: TRBV5-1
D gene: -
clone size: -
CDR3 DNA: TGCGCCAGCAGCTTGGCCGGGACGGCAAGCACTGAAGCTTTCTTT
CDR3 protein: CASSLAGTASTEAFF

J gene: TRBJ2-2
V gene: TRBV30
D gene: -
clone size: few
CDR3 DNA: TGTGCCTGGAGTGTTGGGGTCCGATTCACCGGGGAGCTGTTTTTT
CDR3 protein: CAWSVGVRFTGELFF

J gene: TRBJ2-1
V gene: TRBV19
D gene: -
clone size: few
CDR3 DNA: TGTGCCAGTAGTATAGTTGGCGCGGTATACAATGAGCAGTTCTTC
CDR3 protein: CASSIVGAVYNEQFF

J gene: TRBJ1-1
V gene: TRBV12-3/TRBV12-4
D gene: -
clone size: -
CDR3 DNA: TGTGCCAGCAGTTACCCCCGAGGAGGGGGGGGCACTGAAGCTTTCTTT
CDR3 protein: CASSYPRGGGGTEAFF

J gene: TRBJ2-1
V gene: TRBV12-3/TRBV12-4
D gene: TRBD2
clone size: few
CDR3 DNA: TGTGCCAGCACCGAAGCGGGGAGGTACAATGAGCAGTTCTTC
CDR3 protein: CASTEAGRYNEQFF

J gene: TRBJ2-3
V gene: TRBV10-1
D gene: TRBD2
clone size: -
CDR3 DNA: TGCGCCAGCAGTGGGACTAGCGGGACCTCTAGCACAGATACGCAGTATTTT
CDR3 protein: CASSGTSGTSSTDTQYF

J gene: TRBJ1-2
V gene: TRBV6-5
D gene: -
clone size: few
CDR3 DNA: TGTGCCAGCAGTTTGCAGGGAACCTATGGCTACACCTTC
CDR3 protein: CASSLQGTYGYTF

J gene: TRBJ2-7
V gene: TRBV20-1
D gene: -
clone size: -
CDR3 DNA: TGCAGTGCTAGAGACCGGGACAGAGGAGGGAGATACGAGCAGTACTTC
CDR3 protein: CSARDRDRGGRYEQYF

J gene: TRBJ2-1
V gene: TRBV29-1
D gene: TRBD2
clone size: -
CDR3 DNA: TGCAGCGTTGGAACTAGCGGGAGGAATAATGAGCAGTTCTTC
CDR3 protein: CSVGTSGRNNEQFF

J gene: TRBJ2-5
V gene: TRBV11-2
D gene: TRBD1
clone size: -
CDR3 DNA: TGTGCCGTTGGCAGTAGGGGGCGTGGGACCCAGTACTTC
CDR3 protein: CAVGSRGRGTQYF

J gene: TRBJ2-1
V gene: TRBV12-3/TRBV12-4
D gene: TRBD2
clone size: few
CDR3 DNA: TGTGCCAGCACAGCGGGAAGATACAATGAGCAGTTCTTC
CDR3 protein: CASTAGRYNEQFF

J gene: TRBJ2-4
V gene: TRBV7-9
D gene: -
clone size: -
CDR3 DNA: TGTGCCAGCAGCCCCCCTGGCGGAAGGACGAGAAACATTCAGTACTTC
CDR3 protein: CASSPPGGRTRNIQYF

J gene: TRBJ2-1
V gene: TRBV12-3/TRBV12-4
D gene: -
clone size: -
CDR3 DNA: TGTGCCAGCAGTTCCCCGGTGGATCCAGACAATGAGCAGTTCTTC
CDR3 protein: CASSSPVDPDNEQFF

J gene: TRBJ2-1
V gene: TRBV7-3
D gene: TRBD1
clone size: many
CDR3 DNA: TGTGCCAGCAGCTGGGACAGGGGTACCTACAATGAGCAGTTCTTC
CDR3 protein: CASSWDRGTYNEQFF

J gene: TRBJ1-1
V gene: TRBV2
D gene: -
clone size: few
CDR3 DNA: TGTGCCAGCAGTGAGTCCGGCCTCACTGAAGCTTTCTTT
CDR3 protein: CASSESGLTEAFF